These T cell receptor beta chains were read from a single sample in a study of cytomegalovirus exposure and HLA in healthy donors. The repertoire was sequenced with immunoSEQ multiplex PCR; TCRdb's copy has only in-frame clones and lacks some. The table lists fewer than 250,000 clones, nearly 80% of them singletons. The specimen was PBMCs. All receptors come from a man aged 18 to 30 in good health and CMV-seronegative. Both conserved end residues are part of each CDR3. The D gene is left open where the match is weak. Only part of the rows carry a size: once, few, many, or a class if the clone is expanded.

d_gene	j_gene	v_gene	abundance	CDR3nt	CDR3aa
TRBD2	TRBJ2-1	TRBV4-3	once	TGCGCCAGCAGCCAAGATCGCCTAGCGGGTCCCTACAATGAGCAGTTCTTC	CASSQDRLAGPYNEQFF
.	TRBJ1-1	TRBV20-1	.	TGCAGTGTCCCCGTGAGCACTGAAGCTTTCTTT	CSVPVSTEAFF
.	TRBJ2-3	TRBV9	.	TGTGCCAGCAGCGCCCGCGGGGTATCCACAGATACGCAGTATTTT	CASSARGVSTDTQYF
.	TRBJ1-2	TRBV5-1	.	TGCGCCAGCAGACGAGAGACAGGCGCTAACTATGGCTACACCTTC	CASRRETGANYGYTF
TRBD1	TRBJ2-7	TRBV19	.	TGTGCCAGCCAGCCGGACAGGGTCGGCTCCTACGAGCAGTACTTC	CASQPDRVGSYEQYF
.	TRBJ1-2	TRBV30	.	TGTGCCTGGAGTGTAGGGTTTGTTGGGGCCAGGAGTGGCTACACCTTC	CAWSVGFVGARSGYTF
TRBD1	TRBJ1-5	TRBV4-3	.	TGCGCCAGCAGCCAGGACAGGTCCAATCAGCCCCAGCATTTT	CASSQDRSNQPQHF
TRBD1	TRBJ2-5	TRBV7-3	.	TGTGCCAGCAGCAAGACAGGGGCCAAACAAGAGACCCAGTACTTC	CASSKTGAKQETQYF
TRBD1	TRBJ1-1	TRBV4-1	.	TGCGCCAGCAGCCTTCTCCCCACAGGGGACACTGAAGCTTTCTTT	CASSLLPTGDTEAFF
TRBD1	TRBJ1-4	TRBV28	.	TGTGCCAGCAGTTCACAGGGGTCTAATGAAAAACTGTTTTTT	CASSSQGSNEKLFF
TRBD1	TRBJ2-7	TRBV12-5	.	TGTGCTAGTGGTTTGGTATTAGGGCAGGGGGCCTACGAGCAGTACTTC	CASGLVLGQGAYEQYF
TRBD1	TRBJ2-7	TRBV7-2	.	TGTGCCAGCAGCCTCGGACAGGAGATCTACGAGCAGTACTTC	CASSLGQEIYEQYF
TRBD1	TRBJ2-7	TRBV7-2	.	TGTGCCAGCAGCTTTTCAAGGACAGGGTACGAGCAGTACTTC	CASSFSRTGYEQYF
TRBD1	TRBJ1-1	TRBV5-6	.	TGTGCCAGCAGCCCCCGGGACAGGGCAACTGAAGCTTTCTTT	CASSPRDRATEAFF
.	TRBJ1-1	TRBV7-2	.	TGTGCCAGCAGCTTATTTAGTCGGGGGAACACTGAAGCTTTCTTT	CASSLFSRGNTEAFF
.	TRBJ2-1	TRBV7-2	.	TGTGCCAGCAGCTTAGGGGCGGGGCGAAACTACAATGAGCAGTTCTTC	CASSLGAGRNYNEQFF
.	TRBJ2-7	TRBV2	once	TGTGCCAGCAGTTCCCAATACGAGCAGTACTTC	CASSSQYEQYF
TRBD1	TRBJ1-1	TRBV19	few	TGTGCCAGTAGTATTCAGGGGGTTGAGAACACTGAAGCTTTCTTT	CASSIQGVENTEAFF
.	TRBJ1-5	TRBV19	.	TGTGCCAGTAGTATAGCCAGGCTCAATCAGCCCCAGCATTTT	CASSIARLNQPQHF
TRBD2	TRBJ2-5	TRBV5-1	once	TGCGCCAGCAGCTTGTTCGGGGGGGAGGAGACCCAGTACTTC	CASSLFGGEETQYF